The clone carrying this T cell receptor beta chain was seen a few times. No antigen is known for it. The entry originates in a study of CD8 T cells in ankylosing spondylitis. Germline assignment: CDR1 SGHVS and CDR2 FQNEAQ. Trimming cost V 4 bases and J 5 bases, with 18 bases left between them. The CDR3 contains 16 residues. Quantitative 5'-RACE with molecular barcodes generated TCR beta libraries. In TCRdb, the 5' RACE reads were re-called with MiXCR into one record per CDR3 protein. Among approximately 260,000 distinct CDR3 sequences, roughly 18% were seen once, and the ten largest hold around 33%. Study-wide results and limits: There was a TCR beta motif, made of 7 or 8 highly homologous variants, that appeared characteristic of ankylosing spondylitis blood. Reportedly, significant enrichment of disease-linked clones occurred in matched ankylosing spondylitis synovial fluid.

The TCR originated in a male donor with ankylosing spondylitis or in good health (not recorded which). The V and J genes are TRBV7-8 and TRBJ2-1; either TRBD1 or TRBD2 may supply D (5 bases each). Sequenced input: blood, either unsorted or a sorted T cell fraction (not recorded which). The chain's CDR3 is CASSSHGSWDDNEQFF. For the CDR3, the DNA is TGTGCCAGCAGCTCGCACGGGTCTTGGGACGACAATGAGCAGTTCTTC.